This is a list of T cell receptor beta chains from one sample in a study of T cells in Graves' hyperthyroidism and ophthalmopathy. TCRdb recomputed calls from the multiplex PCR reads with MiXCR, one row per CDR3 protein. The table includes a few hundred thousand distinct CDR3 sequences, 14% to 15% detected once. The specimen was blood. The receptor source for this set is a woman in her 30s with Graves' hyperthyroidism. Both conserved end residues are part of each CDR3. D genes are given only for firm matches. Some rows mark clone size as missing; the rest say once, few, many or name a class of expanded clone.

TRBJ1-5	TRBV19	-	-	12	TGTGCCAGTAGTCCCACGAATCAGCCCCAGCATTTT	CASSPTNQPQHF
TRBJ1-6	TRBV20-1	-	-	14	TGCAGTGCTAGAGGGCCGCGGCCCTTTTTACCCCTCCACTTT	CSARGPRPFLPLHF
TRBJ1-6	TRBV2	TRBD1	many	12	TGTGCCGGAAAGACAGGGGTTTCACCCCTCCACTTT	CAGKTGVSPLHF
TRBJ2-3	TRBV7-2	TRBD2	many	16	TGTGCCAGCAGCCACCGAGCGGGAGGTGGAACAGATACGCAGTATTTT	CASSHRAGGGTDTQYF
TRBJ2-7	TRBV5-1	TRBD1	many	13	TGTGCCAGCAGCTGGGACAGGGGATACGAGCAGTACTTC	CASSWDRGYEQYF
TRBJ2-1	TRBV7-9	-	few	17	TGTGCCAGCAGCTCAACCTCCGGGACAAACACGGTAGATGAGCAGTTCTTC	CASSSTSGTNTVDEQFF
TRBJ2-2	TRBV6-1	-	few	16	TGTGCCAGCAGCCCCCTGGGAAGGGGTAACACCGGGGAGCTGTTTTTT	CASSPLGRGNTGELFF
TRBJ2-5	TRBV7-6	-	-	15	TGTGCCAGCAGCGAGGGGGTTCAATCGCTGGAGACCCAGTACTTC	CASSEGVQSLETQYF
TRBJ2-3	TRBV6-2/TRBV6-3	-	few	15	TGTGCCAGCAGTTACCGGGGACTTTACACAGATACGCAGTATTTT	CASSYRGLYTDTQYF
TRBJ2-7	TRBV19	TRBD2	-	15	TGTGCCAGTAGCCTCAGACTAGCGGTTTCCTACGAGCAGTACTTC	CASSLRLAVSYEQYF
TRBJ1-1	TRBV30	-	-	14	TGTGCCTGGAGTATCGCGGGCTCGAACACTGAAGCTTTCTTT	CAWSIAGSNTEAFF
TRBJ2-3	TRBV7-2	-	many	13	TGTGCCAGCAGCCTACAGAACACAGATACGCAGTATTTT	CASSLQNTDTQYF
TRBJ2-7	TRBV6-2/TRBV6-3	TRBD1	-	20	TGTGCCACCGGACCCAGAAAGAAAGCGTTCGGGACAGGGACCTCCTACGAGCAGTACTTC	CATGPRKKAFGTGTSYEQYF
TRBJ2-3	TRBV19	-	few	14	TGTGCCAGTAGTTACACCGGGAGCAGAGATACGCAGTATTTT	CASSYTGSRDTQYF
TRBJ2-5	TRBV5-1	TRBD2	-	17	TGCGCCAGCAGCCGTGGACGTCTGCGGGAGGGCCAAGAGACCCAGTACTTC	CASSRGRLREGQETQYF
TRBJ1-4	TRBV5-4	TRBD1	-	14	TGTGCCAGCACCCAACAGGGGGGAGGTGAAAAACTGTTTTTT	CASTQQGGGEKLFF
TRBJ1-4	TRBV7-2	-	-	15	TGTGCCAGCAGCTTCGGGACGGTTCCTAATGAAAAACTGTTTTTT	CASSFGTVPNEKLFF
TRBJ1-2	TRBV12-3/TRBV12-4	TRBD1	few	17	TGTGCCAGCAGTTCCACGACAGGGGACCCCCCGTTCTATGGCTACACCTTC	CASSSTTGDPPFYGYTF
TRBJ2-1	TRBV5-1	-	many	12	TGCGCCAGCAGCTTTATGACCCATGAGCAGTTCTTC	CASSFMTHEQFF
TRBJ1-6	TRBV3-1	-	few	15	TGTGCCAGCAGCCTGCGGCTGGGCGGGAATTCACCCCTCCACTTT	CASSLRLGGNSPLHF
TRBJ2-7	TRBV11-2	-	many	15	TGTGCCAGCAGCTTAGTTCAGGGTCCCATCTACGAGCAGTACTTC	CASSLVQGPIYEQYF
TRBJ2-7	TRBV29-1	TRBD1	-	14	TGCAGCGTAGCGCCGGGACAGGCATCCTACGAGCAGTACTTC	CSVAPGQASYEQYF
TRBJ2-1	TRBV30	TRBD1	many	15	TGTGCCTGGAGTCCTACAGGGGGCGCGTCGGCCCCCGAGTTCTTC	CAWSPTGGASAPEFF
TRBJ1-4	TRBV6-1	-	-	14	TGTGCCAGCAGTAAACGAGGGGTTAATGAAAAACTGTTTTTT	CASSKRGVNEKLFF
TRBJ2-3	TRBV7-9	-	-	15	TGTGCCAGCAGCTTACGGTTCGAGGTAGGAGATACGCAGTATTTT	CASSLRFEVGDTQYF